The 22 T cell receptor beta chains given below trace back to one sample, sequenced in a study of cytomegalovirus exposure and HLA in healthy donors. With 60 Vbeta and 13 Jbeta primers, the PCR was carried out. Assay: immunoSEQ multiplex PCR; the TCRdb copy retains only in-frame clones and omits some. The table shows 200,000 to 250,000 clones, with about three quarters occurring only once. Material: PBMCs. These receptors were obtained from a woman aged 55-69 years in good health and CMV-seropositive.

V and J are TRBV6-6 and TRBJ1-2; D is undetermined. The CDR3 is made up of 14 amino acids. V was pared by 0 bases and J by 2 bases, with 7 bases between. Germline V gene data show CDR1 as MNHNY and CDR2 as SVGAGI (reference sequence). CDR3 region: CASSYSVQNYGYTF. CDR3 bases: TGTGCCAGCAGTTACTCGGTACAGAACTATGGCTACACCTTC.

This clone was counted between two and nine times. This chain uses TRBV9 with TRBJ2-5; a possible D gene is TRBD1 (6 bases). Germline loops: CDR1 SGDLS, CDR2 YYNGEE. V was pared by 0 bases and J by 4 bases, with 13 bases between. This CDR3 has 15 residues. The CDR3 spells CASSVAQGQGETQYF. CDR3 DNA sequence: TGTGCCAGCAGCGTAGCGCAGGGGCAGGGAGAGACCCAGTACTTC. Together with reference TRBV9 and TRBJ2-5, the CDR3 gives the full variable domain: DSGVTQTPKHLITATGQRVTLRCSPRSGDLSVYWYQQSLDQGLQFLIQYYNGEERAKGNILERFSAQQFPDLHSELNLSSLELGDSALYFCASSVAQGQGETQYFGPGTRLLVL.

This clone was observed a single time. The gene calls are TRBV18 and TRBJ1-1; 7 nucleotides align to TRBD1. Germline assignment: CDR1 KGHSH and CDR2 LQKENI. The ends lost 4 bases at V and 5 bases at J; junction bases unmatched: 4. This CDR3 region has 13 residues. The CDR3 sequence is CASSQGARTEAFF. The CDR3 nucleotides are TGTGCCAGCTCACAGGGGGCGCGAACTGAAGCTTTCTTT.

J is TRBJ2-3 and V is TRBV5-1, with D perhaps matching TRBD2 (5 bases). V shed 4 bases and J shed 5 bases, with 11 bases lying between them. The CDR3 is 13 residues long. Germline CDR1 reads SGHRS; CDR2 reads YFSETQ. Here the CDR3 reads CASSPWTGDTQYF. For the CDR3, the DNA is TGCGCCAGCAGCCCGTGGACTGGAGATACGCAGTATTTT.

This clone was observed a few times. In nucleotides, the CDR3 is TGTGCCAGCACCGACTGGGTGAACACTGAAGCTTTCTTT. Protein sequence: CASTDWVNTEAFF. The chain joins TRBV6-5 to TRBJ1-1; D is unclear. V was shortened by 7 bases and J by 0 bases, with 9 bases between the two germline ends. This CDR3 has 13 amino acids. CDR1 and CDR2 from the germline V gene are MNHEY and SVGAGI.

The CDR3: CASSVLAWAGVYEQYF. The CDR3 region has the DNA TGTGCCAGTAGTGTGCTAGCTTGGGCGGGTGTATACGAGCAGTACTTC. This sequence joins TRBV19 and TRBJ2-7; maybe TRBD2 (5 bases). Germline CDR1 LNHDA, CDR2 SQIVND (reference sequence). Trimming removed 5 bases at V and 4 bases at J, with 21 bases between. The CDR3 covers 16 residues. Combining the CDR3 with reference TRBV19 and TRBJ2-7 gives the whole variable domain DGGITQSPKYLFRKEGQNVTLSCEQNLNHDAMYWYRQDPGQGLRLIYYSQIVNDFQKGDIAEGYSVSREKKESFPLTVTSAQKNPTAFYLCASSVLAWAGVYEQYFGPGTRLTVT.

The CDR3 here is CASSYPSGNTIYF. As DNA, the CDR3 is TGTGCCAGCAGTTATCCATCCGGGAACACCATATATTTT. This chain connects TRBV6-5 to TRBJ1-3; D remains unclear. CDR1 and CDR2 from the germline V gene are MNHEY and SVGAGI. The ends were cut back, 3 bases at V and 7 bases at J, with 10 bases in the middle. The CDR3 has 13 residues.

V is TRBV5-1 and J is TRBJ2-2; D call uncertain. The germline V gene has CDR1 SGHRS and CDR2 YFSETQ. This CDR3 has 15 amino acids. V gave up 3 bases and J gave up 4 bases, with 13 bases separating them. The CDR3, as DNA: TGCGCCAGCAGCTCGGCTCCGGGTCTCACCGGGGAGCTGTTTTTT. This sequence encodes CASSSAPGLTGELFF.

This clone was detected once. This chain links TRBV7-6 with TRBJ2-3; 10 nucleotides align to TRBD2. J lost 2 bases, V lost 4 bases, and 3 bases had no gene match. The CDR3 consists of 15 residues. Germline loops: CDR1 SGHVS, CDR2 FNYEAQ. As DNA, the CDR3 is TGTGCCAGCAGCTCACTAGCGGGGTTCACAGATACGCAGTATTTT. Translation gives CASSSLAGFTDTQYF.

This chain connects TRBV2 to TRBJ2-7, with D possibly being TRBD1 (6 bases). This CDR3 is built from 13 residues. Germline V CDR1 and CDR2: SNHLY, FYNNEI. Trimming cost V 11 bases and J 5 bases, with 19 bases left between them. The CDR3 loop is CAGNWNRADEQYF. The CDR3 DNA is TGTGCCGGAAATTGGAACAGGGCGGACGAGCAGTACTTC.

The chain has TRBV7-2 and TRBJ1-4, with TRBD1 matching over 7 bases. CDR1 SGHTA and CDR2 FQGNSA come from the germline V gene. The length of the CDR3 is 16 residues. Trimming removed 0 bases from V and 13 bases from J; junction bases left unmatched: 14. CDR3 amino acids: CASSLAGWQGGKGLFF. DNA for the CDR3: TGTGCCAGCAGCTTAGCTGGTTGGCAGGGGGGAAAGGGACTGTTTTTT.

The CDR3 here is CASSIKGGPWTGEAFF. The CDR3 region has the DNA TGTGCCAGTAGTATAAAGGGCGGTCCTTGGACAGGCGAAGCTTTCTTT. The chain links TRBV19 to TRBJ1-1, with TRBD1 matching over 7 bases. The CDR3 spans 16 residues. Per the germline V gene, CDR1 is LNHDA and CDR2 is SQIVND (reference sequence). J lost 8 bases, V lost 2 bases, and 14 bases had no gene match.

This chain joins TRBV9 and TRBJ1-3; D unresolved. The germline V gene has CDR1 SGDLS and CDR2 YYNGEE. The V end was cut by 0 bases, the J end by 2 bases, with 6 bases between. The CDR3 extends over 14 amino acids. In DNA form, the CDR3 reads TGTGCCAGCAGCGTAGCTCGAGCTGGAAACACCATATATTTT. This gives the protein CASSVARAGNTIYF.

This chain connects TRBV4-1 to TRBJ1-4; D perhaps matches TRBD1 (5 bases). Germline CDR1 MGHRA, CDR2 YSYEKL. The CDR3 sequence is 17 residues long. The V and J ends lost 4 bases and 0 bases respectively, with 15 bases between them. The CDR3 DNA reads TGCGCCAGCAGCCTCCGAACAGGAGCGACAACTAATGAAAAACTGTTTTTT. Translation gives CASSLRTGATTNEKLFF.

This clone came up once. The V gene is TRBV10-3, the J gene TRBJ1-2, with D perhaps matching TRBD1 (5 bases). The CDR3 covers 14 residues. Germline V gene lookup returns CDR1 ENHRY and CDR2 SYGVKD. V lost 4 bases and J 3 bases, leaving 12 bases between the germline ends. CDR3 DNA sequence: TGTGCCATCAGTGGGCAAGGGGCGGACTATGGCTACACCTTC. Amino acids: CAISGQGADYGYTF.

This clone was seen a handful of times. V is TRBV19 and J is TRBJ1-5; maybe TRBD1 (5 bases). Per the germline V gene, CDR1 is LNHDA and CDR2 is SQIVND (reference sequence). Trimming stripped 2 bases from V and 7 bases from J, with 12 bases between. The length of the CDR3 is 14 residues. The CDR3 DNA sequence: TGTGCCAGTAGTATATTAGGGGCAGCACAGCCCCAGCATTTT. Translating gives CASSILGAAQPQHF.

The rearrangement joins TRBV29-1 to TRBJ2-5; D remains unclear. The CDR3 sequence is 13 residues long. The V end lost 4 bases, the J end lost 5 bases, and 14 bases lay between the germline ends. CDR1 SQVTM and CDR2 ANQGSEA come from the germline V gene. In DNA, the CDR3 is TGCAGCGTTGTTCGAGGCCGTTGGGAGACCCAGTACTTC. Translation: CSVVRGRWETQYF.

The V gene is TRBV2, the J gene TRBJ1-4; D call uncertain. Deletions cut 7 bases from V and 5 bases from J, with 14 bases between. CDR3 length: 14 residues. CDR1 and CDR2 (germline): SNHLY, FYNNEI. The CDR3 DNA follows: TGTGCCAGCATCACGGAGAGGAACAATGAAAAACTGTTTTTT. Protein sequence: CASITERNNEKLFF. The full variable domain, its missing parts supplied by reference TRBV2 and TRBJ1-4, is EPEVTQTPSHQVTQMGQEVILRCVPISNHLYFYWYRQILGQKVEFLVSFYNNEISEKSEIFDDQFSVERPDGSNFTLKIRSTKLEDSAMYFCASITERNNEKLFFGSGTQLSVL.

V is TRBV12-5 and J is TRBJ1-2; D gene unclear. CDR1 LGHNT and CDR2 FRNRAP come from the germline V gene. Trimming pared 5 bases from V and 10 bases from J, leaving 14 bases between. The CDR3 is made up of 12 amino acids. The CDR3 reads CASGPRAVPYTF. The CDR3, as DNA: TGTGCTAGTGGTCCGAGGGCAGTACCCTACACCTTC.

The chain links TRBV10-1 to TRBJ1-4, with 8 bases that match TRBD1. The CDR3 totals 14 residues. Germline V CDR1 and CDR2: WNHNN, SYGVQD (reference sequence). Trimming took 5 bases from V and 3 from J; bases not matched to a gene: 2. For the CDR3, the DNA is TGCGCCAGCAGTCAGGGGGCTTCTAATGAAAAACTGTTTTTT. Encoded protein: CASSQGASNEKLFF.

This chain connects TRBV20-1 to TRBJ1-1, with a tentative D call TRBD1 (5 bases). Trimming cost V 7 bases and J 8 bases, with 11 bases left between them. CDR1 is DFQATT, CDR2 SNEGSKA, per germline (reference sequence). There are 10 residues in the CDR3. The chain's CDR3 is CSGGAMEAFF. The CDR3 coding sequence is TGCAGTGGCGGGGCAATGGAAGCTTTCTTT.

V is TRBV7-2 and J is TRBJ2-5, with D perhaps TRBD2 (5 bases). CDR3 length equals 13 residues. Germline CDR1 reads SGHTA; CDR2 reads FQGNSA. The V gene lost 1 base and the J gene lost 5 bases, with 8 bases spanning the gap. The CDR3, as DNA: TGTGCCAGCAGCTTAGTTTCGGGGGAGACCCAGTACTTC. Protein product: CASSLVSGETQYF.